Presented here are 29 T cell receptor beta chains from one specimen sequenced in a study of T cell responses to AZD1222 COVID-19 vaccine (dated by TCRdb to about 2021). What this sample's time point label stands for: baseline before first vaccination. The library was made by the immunoSEQ multiplex PCR assay. TCRdb holds this immuneACCESS table with in-frame rearrangements only. Some clones are missing; in checked studies, unresolved V genes explain under half, and the rest has no known cause. A total of under 150,000 clones appear in this sample, roughly 91% of them only once. The top ten clonotypes cover over 2.5% of the sample. Material: peripheral blood, obtained on day 0 of AZD1222 vaccination. These TCRs come from an adult in good health.

The chain carries TRBV5-1 and TRBJ2-1; D unresolved. In germline, CDR1 is SGHRS, CDR2 YFSETQ. V gave up 0 bases and J gave up 8 bases, with 12 bases separating them. There are 14 residues in the CDR3. In DNA, the CDR3 is TGCGCCAGCAGCTTGGTAGTCAAGGGCGATGAGCAGTTCTTC. This encodes CASSLVVKGDEQFF.

The rearrangement joins TRBV7-8 to TRBJ2-1; weak D call: TRBD2 (5 bases). Germline CDR1 and CDR2: SGHVS and FQNEAQ. The CDR3 covers 14 residues. The V gene lost 1 base and the J gene lost 6 bases, with 10 bases spanning the gap. The CDR3 DNA reads as TGTGCCAGCAGCTTAGAGGAGGCGCTCAATGAGCAGTTCTTC. Translating gives CASSLEEALNEQFF.

This clone has a single count. This chain's CDR3 is CSVDLTSTYNEQFF. Written as DNA, the CDR3 is TGCAGCGTTGATCTGACCTCGACCTACAATGAGCAGTTCTTC. The J gene is TRBJ2-1, the V gene TRBV29-1; D ambiguous. This CDR3 spans 14 amino acids. Germline V gene data show CDR1 as SQVTM and CDR2 as ANQGSEA. Trimming took off 3 bases at V and 2 bases at J, with 11 bases between the two ends.

The J gene is TRBJ1-6, the V gene TRBV6-6; D possibly corresponds to TRBD1 (5 bases). The germline V gene encodes CDR1 MNHNY and CDR2 SVGAGI (reference sequence). V was clipped by 0 bases and J by 10 bases, with 16 bases between them. The CDR3 contains 16 residues. CDR3 sequence reads: CASSYSPGAGGSPLHF. In DNA, the CDR3 is TGTGCCAGCAGTTACTCGCCAGGCGCGGGGGGGTCACCCCTCCACTTT.

The chain joins TRBV14 to TRBJ1-2; the D gene is possibly TRBD1 (5 bases). Germline V gene lookup returns CDR1 SGHDN and CDR2 FVKESK. V lost 1 base and J 3 bases, leaving 12 bases between the germline ends. The CDR3 consists of 15 residues. The CDR3 loop is CASSQVGGVHYGYTF. The DNA of the CDR3 is TGTGCCAGCAGCCAAGTGGGGGGGGTCCACTATGGCTACACCTTC.

On this clone: No DNA is shown, since the ends of the CDR3 on it are uncertain; the CDR3 is the one TCRdb lists. V usage is TRBV21-1 and J usage is TRBJ2-6. TRBV21-1 is given as a pseudogene. The CDR3 is 18 amino acids long, termini counted. CDR3 protein: CASSKTLEVGAGANVLTF.

This chain links TRBV11-3 with TRBJ2-1, with D unresolved. The CDR3 spans 13 residues. V lost 5 bases to trimming and J lost 6 bases, with 11 bases between them. Germline V gene data show CDR1 as SGHNT and CDR2 as YENEEA. The CDR3 spells CASSTRISNEQFF. In nucleotides, the CDR3 is TGTGCCAGCAGCACCCGAATTAGCAATGAGCAGTTCTTC.

The chain carries TRBV5-5 and TRBJ1-2, with D hard to call. The CDR3 is made up of 15 amino acids. Germline CDR1 SGHKS, CDR2 YYEKEE (reference sequence). V lost 1 base, J lost 4 bases, and 14 bases lay in between. Here the CDR3 DNA reads TGTGCCAGCAGCTTGTTTAGCGCACCAACCTATGGCTACACCTTC. Its translation is CASSLFSAPTYGYTF.

Worth noting for this clone: Other DNA sequences in this sample translate to the same CDR3. This chain links TRBV19 with TRBJ1-1; D remains unclear. Germline V gives CDR1 LNHDA, CDR2 SQIVND (reference sequence). There are 13 residues in the CDR3. V gave up 3 bases and J gave up 0 bases, with 5 bases separating them. DNA for the CDR3: TGTGCCAGTAGTATCTCACTGAACACTGAAGCTTTCTTT. It translates to CASSISLNTEAFF.

The V and J genes are TRBV5-3 and TRBJ2-1; 15 bases are shared with TRBD2. TRBV5-3 counts as an open reading frame of uncertain function. This CDR3 comprises 19 residues. Trimming removed 2 bases from V and 0 bases from J; junction bases left unmatched: 6. CDR3 protein: CARSFRTSGRGLSYNEQFF. The CDR3 DNA reads TGTGCCAGAAGCTTCCGGACTAGCGGGAGGGGACTCTCCTACAATGAGCAGTTCTTC.

This chain connects TRBV6-1 to TRBJ2-7; 9 nucleotides line up with TRBD1. The germline gives CDR1 MNHNS, CDR2 SASEGT. V lost 3 bases, J lost 0 bases, and 3 bases stayed unmatched. The CDR3 loop spans 15 amino acids. The CDR3: CASSEEQGASYEQYF. The CDR3, as DNA: TGTGCCAGCAGTGAGGAACAGGGGGCCTCCTACGAGCAGTACTTC.

The rearrangement joins TRBV3-1 (or the pseudogene TRBV3-2) to TRBJ1-2, with D unclear. Deletions cut 0 bases from V and 4 bases from J, with 15 bases between. The CDR3 runs to 16 residues. CDR1 is LGHDT, CDR2 YNNKEL, per germline (reference sequence). The CDR3 bases are TGTGCCAGCAGCCAAGATAGGGCCGGACTCTTCTATGGCTACACCTTC. Encoded protein: CASSQDRAGLFYGYTF.

This clone has just one count. This chain joins TRBV6-8 and TRBJ2-5; D possibly corresponds to TRBD2 (6 bases). Trimming left V 8 bases short and J 3 bases short, with 16 bases between. Germline V gene sequence: CDR1 MNHGY, CDR2 SAAAGT. The CDR3 sequence is 14 residues long. In nucleotides, the CDR3 is TGTGCCAGCCTTGGACGCGGGACTGAAGAGACCCAGTACTTC. This gives the protein CASLGRGTEETQYF.

The chain employs TRBV7-8 and TRBJ2-7, with 10 bases fitting TRBD2. Germline CDR1 is SGHVS and CDR2 is FQNEAQ. V trimming: 1 base; J trimming: 2 bases; junction bases outside the gene matches: 5. The length of the CDR3 is 16 residues. The CDR3 bases are TGTGCCAGCAGCTTAGGGACTAGCGGAGGGGCCTACGAGCAGTACTTC. Protein: CASSLGTSGGAYEQYF.

The V call is TRBV30, the J call TRBJ1-6; the match to TRBD1 covers 7 bases. Germline CDR1 reads GTSNPN; CDR2 reads SVGIG (reference sequence). Germline trimming cut 4 bases from V and 7 bases from J; bases unmatched to any gene: 7. This CDR3 spans 14 amino acids. The chain's CDR3 is CAWTRTGSNSPLHF. The CDR3 nucleotides read TGTGCCTGGACTAGGACAGGTTCAAATTCACCCCTCCACTTT.

This clone was seen a single time. The CDR3 is CASSQVGYFETQYF. CDR3 DNA sequence: TGTGCCAGCAGCCAAGTAGGATACTTCGAGACCCAGTACTTC. The chain couples TRBV3-1 (or the pseudogene TRBV3-2) to TRBJ2-5; D gene ambiguous. This CDR3 has 14 amino acids. Germline V gene sequence: CDR1 LGHDT, CDR2 YNNKEL (reference sequence). V shed 1 base and J shed 5 bases, with 11 bases lying between them.

The chain couples TRBV7-2 to TRBJ1-6, with D uncertain. CDR3 length equals 16 residues. The V gene lost 5 bases and the J gene lost 7 bases, with 18 bases spanning the gap. Germline loops: CDR1 SGHTA, CDR2 FQGNSA. CDR3 sequence (DNA): TGTGCCAGCAGCCCCCATCAGGACCTCTCAAATTCACCCCTCCACTTT. Its translation is CASSPHQDLSNSPLHF.

The chain is built from TRBV6-5 and TRBJ1-2; D unclear. The CDR3 sequence is 13 residues long. The germline CDR1 and CDR2 sequences are MNHEY and SVGAGI. V was trimmed by 1 base and J by 4 bases, leaving 7 bases between them. CDR3 sequence (DNA): TGTGCCAGCAGTTACTTAGGCACCTATGGCTACACCTTC. This sequence encodes CASSYLGTYGYTF.

The chain carries TRBV5-4 and TRBJ2-6; no definite D call. This CDR3 is built from 15 residues. With 4 bases removed from V and 0 bases from J, the gap between germline ends came to 8 bases. Per the germline V gene, CDR1 is SGHNT and CDR2 is YYREEE (reference sequence). The CDR3 nucleotides read TGTGCCAGCAGCCCAGGAGTCTCTGGGGCCAACGTCCTGACTTTC. It codes for CASSPGVSGANVLTF.

This clone turned up a few times. The chain has TRBV7-3 and TRBJ2-1; 9 positions agree with TRBD1. Germline lookup yields CDR1 SGHTA and CDR2 FQGTGA. V gave up 4 bases and J gave up 5 bases; unmatched junction bases: 12. The length of the CDR3 is 17 residues. CDR3 sequence: CASSSRLGTGSHNEQFF. In nucleotides, the CDR3 is TGTGCCAGCAGCTCCCGGTTAGGGACAGGGTCCCACAATGAGCAGTTCTTC. Combining the CDR3 with reference TRBV7-3 and TRBJ2-1 gives the whole variable domain GAGVSQTPSNKVTEKGKYVELRCDPISGHTALYWYRQSLGQGPEFLIYFQGTGAADDSGLPNDRFFAVRPEGSVSTLKIQRTERGDSAVYLCASSSRLGTGSHNEQFFGPGTRLTVL.

The gene calls are TRBV24-1 and TRBJ1-2; the match to TRBD1 covers 8 bases. The CDR3 has 14 residues. Trimming took 4 bases from V and 8 from J; bases not matched to a gene: 8. CDR1 is KGHDR, CDR2 SFDVKD, per germline. The CDR3 loop is CATSDLQGAGGYTF. In DNA, the CDR3 is TGTGCCACCAGTGACCTCCAGGGGGCGGGAGGCTACACCTTC.

Here the CDR3 DNA reads TGTGCCAGTAGTATCTCCATCGGACAGCTCTCCTACGAGCAGTACTTC. Encoded protein: CASSISIGQLSYEQYF. The V and J genes are TRBV19 and TRBJ2-7, with D possibly TRBD1 on 6 matching bases. The CDR3 contains 16 residues. V lost 3 bases to trimming and J lost 0 bases, with 15 bases between them. The germline V gene encodes CDR1 LNHDA and CDR2 SQIVND (reference sequence).

This chain joins TRBV5-5 and TRBJ1-5; 8 bases line up with TRBD1. From germline, CDR1 is SGHKS and CDR2 YYEKEE (reference sequence). Trimming cost V 1 base and J 6 bases; bases outside gene matches: 6. This CDR3 has 15 residues. CDR3 residues: CASSLLDRVGQPQHF. The CDR3 DNA reads as TGTGCCAGCAGCTTGTTGGACAGGGTGGGTCAGCCCCAGCATTTT. The full variable domain, completed using reference TRBV5-5 and TRBJ1-5, is DAGVTQSPTHLIKTRGQQVTLRCSPISGHKSVSWYQQVLGQGPQFIFQYYEKEERGRGNFPDRFSARQFPNYSSELNVNALLLGDSALYLCASSLLDRVGQPQHFGDGTRLSIL.

This clone was observed a single time. The rearrangement joins TRBV30 to TRBJ1-2; 7 bases align to TRBD1. Unmatched junction bases numbered 5, after V lost 0 bases and J lost 7 bases. The CDR3 length is 13 residues. Germline V CDR1 and CDR2: GTSNPN, SVGIG (reference sequence). The CDR3 region is CAWSVTGEGGYTF. The DNA of the CDR3 is TGTGCCTGGAGTGTCACAGGGGAGGGTGGCTACACCTTC.

The chain links TRBV30 to TRBJ2-1; TRBD2 aligns across 9 bases. V lost 2 bases to trimming and J lost 8 bases; unmatched junction nucleotides: 7. The CDR3 extends over 14 amino acids. Germline V gene sequence: CDR1 GTSNPN, CDR2 SVGIG (reference sequence). In DNA, the CDR3 is TGTGCCTGGAGTCGGGGTAGCGGGAGCTATGAGCAGTTCTTC. Translation gives CAWSRGSGSYEQFF. The whole variable domain, filled in from reference TRBV30 and TRBJ2-1, reads SQTIHQWPATLVQPVGSPLSLECTVEGTSNPNLYWYRQAAGRGLQLLFYSVGIGQISSEVPQNLSASRPQDRQFILSSKKLLLSDSGFYLCAWSRGSGSYEQFFGPGTRLTVL.

This clone appeared a few times. The chain couples TRBV4-3 to TRBJ2-7, with TRBD2 matching over 9 bases. This CDR3 comprises 17 residues. Germline assignment: CDR1 LGHNA and CDR2 YSLEER. Unmatched junction bases numbered 10, after V lost 1 base and J lost 3 bases. CDR3 DNA sequence: TGCGCCAGCAGCCAAGGAACCCTAGCGGGATCAGGCTACGAGCAGTACTTC. This gives the protein CASSQGTLAGSGYEQYF.

The rearrangement links TRBV4-1 to TRBJ1-5, with D possibly TRBD1 on 6 matching bases. The CDR3 is 17 residues long. The germline V gene encodes CDR1 MGHRA and CDR2 YSYEKL. Trimming cost V 4 bases and J 0 bases, with 16 bases left between them. The CDR3 bases are TGCGCCAGCAGCCCGGGCACCAGGGGAAATAGCAATCAGCCCCAGCATTTT. It translates to CASSPGTRGNSNQPQHF.

The chain recombines TRBV15 with TRBJ1-5; no clear D gene. CDR3 length: 15 residues. Trimming stripped 5 bases from V and 5 bases from J, with 16 bases between. Germline values: CDR1 LNHNV, CDR2 YYDKDF (reference sequence). The CDR3 DNA is TGTGCCACCAGCCCAACACCTCGTCCTGATCAGCCCCAGCATTTT. Translation: CATSPTPRPDQPQHF. Full variable domain (outside the CDR3, taken from reference TRBV15 and TRBJ1-5): DAMVIQNPRYQVTQFGKPVTLSCSQTLNHNVMYWYQQKSSQAPKLLFHYYDKDFNNEADTPDNFQSRRPNTSFCFLDIRSPGLGDTAMYLCATSPTPRPDQPQHFGDGTRLSIL.

This clone was recorded only once. The chain joins TRBV7-9 to TRBJ2-2; a weak D match, TRBD1 (5 bases). Looked up from germline, CDR1 is SEHNR and CDR2 is FQNEAQ (reference sequence). The CDR3 consists of 19 residues. Trimming stripped 1 base from V and 4 bases from J, with 22 bases between. The chain's CDR3 is CASSLDMGWQQGSTGELFF. Here the CDR3 DNA reads TGTGCCAGCAGCTTAGATATGGGGTGGCAGCAGGGCTCCACCGGGGAGCTGTTTTTT.